Listed below are T cell receptor beta chains from one sample, sequenced in a study of identical twins. Each CDR3 protein is one row after TCRdb ran MiXCR on the 5' RACE reads. The sample shows around 450,000 distinct CDR3 sequences, over 12% of them seen only once. These same data were also listed under a study on yellow fever vaccine responses in identical twins.

The sequencing input was CD4+ T cells sorted from blood. Every receptor here comes from a woman under 30 in good health. Each CDR3 is given with its conserved first and last residue. The order of the fields is J gene, V gene, D gene, clone size, CDR3 DNA, CDR3 protein. The D gene is left open where the match is weak. Part of the rows lack a size; the others show once, few, many or a class for expanded clones.

j_gene: TRBJ2-5
v_gene: TRBV6-1
d_gene: TRBD2
abundance: -
CDR3nt: TGTGCCAGCAGGAGTGGGGGGGTCCTAGGGGAGACCCAGTACTTC
CDR3aa: CASRSGGVLGETQYF

j_gene: TRBJ2-7
v_gene: TRBV19
d_gene: -
abundance: -
CDR3nt: TGTGCCAGTAGTATGTTAGGGGACGAGCAGTACTTC
CDR3aa: CASSMLGDEQYF

j_gene: TRBJ2-5
v_gene: TRBV7-3
d_gene: TRBD1
abundance: -
CDR3nt: TGTGCCAGCAGCTTAACAGGGGGCGAGGTTGCCCAGTACTTC
CDR3aa: CASSLTGGEVAQYF

j_gene: TRBJ1-1
v_gene: TRBV7-9
d_gene: -
abundance: few
CDR3nt: TGTGCCAGCAGCTTCTCAGGGGACACTGAAGCTTTCTTT
CDR3aa: CASSFSGDTEAFF

j_gene: TRBJ2-3
v_gene: TRBV5-4
d_gene: -
abundance: many
CDR3nt: TGTGCCAGCAGCCCCGTCGAGGGTACGCAGTATTTT
CDR3aa: CASSPVEGTQYF

j_gene: TRBJ2-1
v_gene: TRBV28
d_gene: -
abundance: few
CDR3nt: TGTGCCAGCAGTTTATTGGTAGGGAACAATGAGCAGTTCTTC
CDR3aa: CASSLLVGNNEQFF

j_gene: TRBJ2-7
v_gene: TRBV20-1
d_gene: TRBD1
abundance: few
CDR3nt: TGCAGTGGAGCTGGACAGGGCTCCTACGAGCAGTACTTC
CDR3aa: CSGAGQGSYEQYF

j_gene: TRBJ2-7
v_gene: TRBV2
d_gene: -
abundance: many
CDR3nt: TGTGCCAGCAGTACAAATAGCGCCTACGAGCAGTACTTC
CDR3aa: CASSTNSAYEQYF

j_gene: TRBJ1-2
v_gene: TRBV12-3/TRBV12-4
d_gene: -
abundance: -
CDR3nt: TGTGCCAGCAGTTTACGCTCGGGCTACACCTTC
CDR3aa: CASSLRSGYTF

j_gene: TRBJ2-3
v_gene: TRBV7-3
d_gene: -
abundance: many
CDR3nt: TGTGCCAGCAGCCCGGACCGTGGGTTAGCCAATACGCAGTATTTT
CDR3aa: CASSPDRGLANTQYF

j_gene: TRBJ2-7
v_gene: TRBV5-1
d_gene: TRBD2
abundance: few
CDR3nt: TGCGCCAGCAGCTCGCCCCGGCTGGGCGGGAGATGGACTTACGAGCAGTACTTC
CDR3aa: CASSSPRLGGRWTYEQYF

j_gene: TRBJ2-3
v_gene: TRBV7-2
d_gene: -
abundance: -
CDR3nt: TGTGCCAGCAGCTCCCCCACACCTCGCACAGATACGCAGTATTTT
CDR3aa: CASSSPTPRTDTQYF

j_gene: TRBJ2-1
v_gene: TRBV12-3/TRBV12-4
d_gene: TRBD2
abundance: many
CDR3nt: TGTGCCAGCAGTTTCCGGGCGGGAGGGTACAATGAGCAGTTCTTC
CDR3aa: CASSFRAGGYNEQFF

j_gene: TRBJ2-3
v_gene: TRBV15
d_gene: TRBD2
abundance: -
CDR3nt: TGTGCCACCAGCAGACTTAGCGGGGGGTCCACAGATACGCAGTATTTT
CDR3aa: CATSRLSGGSTDTQYF

j_gene: TRBJ2-3
v_gene: TRBV10-1
d_gene: TRBD2
abundance: -
CDR3nt: TGCGCCAGCAGGAGCGGGAGAAGCACAGATACGCAGTATTTT
CDR3aa: CASRSGRSTDTQYF

j_gene: TRBJ2-7
v_gene: TRBV20-1
d_gene: -
abundance: many
CDR3nt: TGCAGTGCTAGAGCCACCCTCGTCGGTTCCGAGCAGTACTTC
CDR3aa: CSARATLVGSEQYF

j_gene: TRBJ2-2
v_gene: TRBV9
d_gene: -
abundance: many
CDR3nt: TGTGCCAGCGGACGTACGGCCTCCGGGGAGCTGTTTTTT
CDR3aa: CASGRTASGELFF

j_gene: TRBJ2-2
v_gene: TRBV4-2
d_gene: -
abundance: few
CDR3nt: TGTGCCAGCAGCCAAGAAATTGGGGGCTGGGGGGCCCTTTTGGCGAACACCGGGGAGCTGTTTTTT
CDR3aa: CASSQEIGGWGALLANTGELFF

j_gene: TRBJ2-5
v_gene: TRBV5-1
d_gene: -
abundance: many
CDR3nt: TGCGCCAGCAGCTCACTCCCAGGAAACCAAGAGACCCAGTACTTC
CDR3aa: CASSSLPGNQETQYF

j_gene: TRBJ2-1
v_gene: TRBV19
d_gene: -
abundance: few
CDR3nt: TGTGCCAGTAGTAACACCGGGACTCTCAGAGGTAATGAGCAGTTCTTC
CDR3aa: CASSNTGTLRGNEQFF

j_gene: TRBJ2-7
v_gene: TRBV28
d_gene: TRBD2
abundance: -
CDR3nt: TGTGCCAGCAGTCTTAGCGGGATGGGCTCCTACGAGCAGTACTTC
CDR3aa: CASSLSGMGSYEQYF

j_gene: TRBJ2-3
v_gene: TRBV29-1
d_gene: -
abundance: few
CDR3nt: TGCAGCGTTGATCCGGTTAGCACAGATACGCAGTATTTT
CDR3aa: CSVDPVSTDTQYF

j_gene: TRBJ1-1
v_gene: TRBV18
d_gene: -
abundance: few
CDR3nt: TGTGCCAGCTCACCACAAACAGGGACCCTAACTGAAGCTTTCTTT
CDR3aa: CASSPQTGTLTEAFF

j_gene: TRBJ1-5
v_gene: TRBV2
d_gene: -
abundance: few
CDR3nt: TGTGCCAGCAGTCGCTCCCCCTTACAGAGGCAGCCCCAGCATTTT
CDR3aa: CASSRSPLQRQPQHF

j_gene: TRBJ2-1
v_gene: TRBV5-8
d_gene: TRBD2
abundance: -
CDR3nt: TGTGCCAGCAGCTTGGCTAGCGGGGTTTCGAGTGAGCAGTTCTTC
CDR3aa: CASSLASGVSSEQFF

j_gene: TRBJ2-2
v_gene: TRBV4-2
d_gene: TRBD2
abundance: few
CDR3nt: TGTGCCAGCAGCCAGGAGACTAGCGGGAGTTTCGGGGAGCTGTTTTTT
CDR3aa: CASSQETSGSFGELFF

j_gene: TRBJ1-5
v_gene: TRBV6-2/TRBV6-3
d_gene: -
abundance: few
CDR3nt: TGTGCCAGCAGTTCCCCATATCAGCCCCAGCATTTT
CDR3aa: CASSSPYQPQHF

j_gene: TRBJ2-3
v_gene: TRBV29-1
d_gene: -
abundance: -
CDR3nt: TGCAGCGTTGCTGGGTCCGTGGGACGAAATACGCAGTATTTT
CDR3aa: CSVAGSVGRNTQYF

j_gene: TRBJ2-5
v_gene: TRBV7-2
d_gene: -
abundance: -
CDR3nt: TGTGCCAGCAGCCGCCCCCGGGCAGGGGGGGGGGAGACCCAGTACTTC
CDR3aa: CASSRPRAGGGETQYF

j_gene: TRBJ2-2
v_gene: TRBV11-3
d_gene: -
abundance: many
CDR3nt: TGTGCCAGCAGTCTCACCAGGACCGGGGAGCTGTTTTTT
CDR3aa: CASSLTRTGELFF

j_gene: TRBJ1-1
v_gene: TRBV5-1
d_gene: -
abundance: few
CDR3nt: TGCGCCAGCAGCTTGGCCCCCGGAGGTATTGAAGCTTTCTTT
CDR3aa: CASSLAPGGIEAFF

j_gene: TRBJ2-7
v_gene: TRBV5-1
d_gene: -
abundance: -
CDR3nt: TGCGCCAGCGGTTATTCCTACGAGCAGTACTTC
CDR3aa: CASGYSYEQYF

j_gene: TRBJ1-2
v_gene: TRBV6-1
d_gene: TRBD1
abundance: -
CDR3nt: TGTGCCAGTAGTGGGACAGGGGACAATGGCTACACCTTC
CDR3aa: CASSGTGDNGYTF

j_gene: TRBJ2-3
v_gene: TRBV20-1
d_gene: -
abundance: many
CDR3nt: TGCAGTGCTAGCCCCAGCACAGATACGCAGTATTTT
CDR3aa: CSASPSTDTQYF

j_gene: TRBJ2-3
v_gene: TRBV9
d_gene: TRBD1
abundance: few
CDR3nt: TGTGCCAGCAGCTTAATACAGGGGGCCACAGATACGCAGTATTTT
CDR3aa: CASSLIQGATDTQYF

j_gene: TRBJ2-6
v_gene: TRBV5-1
d_gene: -
abundance: few
CDR3nt: TGCGCCAGCAGCTTGGAGGATGGGGCCAACGTCCTGACTTTC
CDR3aa: CASSLEDGANVLTF

j_gene: TRBJ2-1
v_gene: TRBV24-1
d_gene: TRBD2
abundance: few
CDR3nt: TGTGCCACCAGTGTCGGACTAGCCGAGTTCTACAATGAGCAGTTCTTC
CDR3aa: CATSVGLAEFYNEQFF

j_gene: TRBJ2-5
v_gene: TRBV14
d_gene: TRBD2
abundance: -
CDR3nt: TGTGCCAGCAAGGCGACTAGCGGGAAGTGGCAGACCCAGTACTTC
CDR3aa: CASKATSGKWQTQYF

j_gene: TRBJ1-3
v_gene: TRBV6-5
d_gene: -
abundance: -
CDR3nt: TGTGCCAGCACTAACTCTGGAAACACCATATATTTT
CDR3aa: CASTNSGNTIYF

j_gene: TRBJ2-7
v_gene: TRBV2
d_gene: TRBD2
abundance: few
CDR3nt: TGTGCCAGCAGTGAGCGTAGGCTAGCGGGGGTCTACGAGCAGTACTTC
CDR3aa: CASSERRLAGVYEQYF

j_gene: TRBJ2-7
v_gene: TRBV28
d_gene: TRBD2
abundance: -
CDR3nt: TGTGCCAGCACCACCCCGGCGGGAGTCTACGAGCAGTACTTC
CDR3aa: CASTTPAGVYEQYF

j_gene: TRBJ2-5
v_gene: TRBV28
d_gene: -
abundance: few
CDR3nt: TGTGCCAGCAGTTTAAAAGGGCTCCAGTACTTC
CDR3aa: CASSLKGLQYF

j_gene: TRBJ2-3
v_gene: TRBV7-9
d_gene: TRBD2
abundance: -
CDR3nt: TGTGCCAGCAGCTTACTACTAGCGGGGGACACAGATACGCAGTATTTT
CDR3aa: CASSLLLAGDTDTQYF

j_gene: TRBJ1-4
v_gene: TRBV15
d_gene: -
abundance: -
CDR3nt: TGTGCCACCAGCCCCCGGGTAGCGGGATACGAAAAACTGTTTTTT
CDR3aa: CATSPRVAGYEKLFF

j_gene: TRBJ2-4
v_gene: TRBV10-3
d_gene: TRBD1
abundance: many
CDR3nt: TGTGCCATCAGTGAGTCGGGACAGACTAAAAACATTCAGTACTTC
CDR3aa: CAISESGQTKNIQYF

j_gene: TRBJ2-2
v_gene: TRBV5-1
d_gene: -
abundance: few
CDR3nt: TGCGCCAGCGGCCCCGATTCAGTTAACACCGGGGAGCTGTTTTTT
CDR3aa: CASGPDSVNTGELFF